The T cell receptor (beta chain) described here comes from a study of blood T cell repertoires in COVID-19. Study in general: Spain, Italy and the United States supplied samples that represented acute and convalescent COVID-19. In each case, the material was cDNA or gDNA derived from T cells, B-cell-depleted T cells, or PBMCs.

Repertoires were generated with immunoSEQ multiplex PCR, while TCRdb's copy carries only in-frame clones and drops some. The sample has 250,000 to 300,000 clones, 80% to 90% seen once; the top ten hold over 10%. Trimming took off 1 base at V and 6 bases at J, with 15 bases between the two ends. The CDR3 contains 15 residues. CDR1 and CDR2 (germline): KGHSH, LQKENI. Patients from Seattle were sampled longitudinally, starting during active infection. The clonotype comes from a woman in her 70s with COVID-19, enrolled during active disease. The material sequenced was peripheral blood. The V gene is TRBV18, the J gene TRBJ1-1; D is possibly TRBD1 (5 bases). The CDR3 DNA follows: TGTGCCAGCTCACCACTCCAGGGTCAAGGCCCTGAAGCTTTCTTT. This sequence encodes CASSPLQGQGPEAFF.